The 16 T cell receptor beta chains below were found in one sample sequenced in a study of liver allograft versus peripheral blood T cells. The overall study: Comparisons were made between T cell receptor repertoires found in transplanted livers and those circulating in recipients' peripheral blood.

From the reads, TCRdb called clonotypes with MiXCR, one entry per CDR3 protein. Found here are approximately 13,000 distinct CDR3 sequences, 20% to 25% of them singletons; the top ten hold around 5.8%. The source of these receptors is a human patient who had a liver transplant. A subset of T cells may come from the graft donor.

This clonotype is medium-sized in the sample. Here the CDR3 reads CSARIRNTEAFF. The CDR3 region has the DNA TGCAGCGCCCGGATTAGAAACACTGAAGCTTTCTTT. The gene calls are TRBV29-1 and TRBJ1-1; D gene uncertain. Trimming stripped 7 bases from V and 2 bases from J, with 11 bases between. CDR1 and CDR2 from the germline V gene are SQVTM and ANQGSEA. There are 12 residues in the CDR3.

The CDR3 sequence: CASSLGNTIYF. DNA for the CDR3: TGTGCCAGCAGTTTGGGAAACACCATATATTTT. The chain links TRBV12-3 or TRBV12-4 to TRBJ1-3; D unclear. CDR3 length: 11 amino acids. V shed 3 bases and J shed 4 bases, with 1 base lying between them.

V usage is TRBV6-2 or TRBV6-3 and J usage is TRBJ2-1, with 8 bases lining up with TRBD2. CDR3 length: 15 amino acids. CDR1 and CDR2 (germline): MNHEY, SVGEGT. V lost 2 bases and J lost 3; bases outside the gene matches: 3. DNA for the CDR3: TGTGCCAGCAGTTACCTTAGCGGGGACTACAATGAGCAGTTCTTC. As protein: CASSYLSGDYNEQFF.

This clonotype showed up just a few times. V usage is TRBV5-4 and J usage is TRBJ1-1; D is uncertain. V was pared by 4 bases and J by 2 bases, with 12 bases between. Germline CDR1 reads SGHNT; CDR2 reads YYREEE (reference sequence). The CDR3 is 14 residues long. The CDR3 sequence is CASSSKTGNTEAFF. CDR3 bases: TGTGCCAGCAGCAGTAAGACGGGTAACACTGAAGCTTTCTTT. Full variable domain (remainder filled in from reference TRBV5-4 and TRBJ1-1): ETGVTQSPTHLIKTRGQQVTLRCSSQSGHNTVSWYQQALGQGPQFIFQYYREEENGRGNFPPRFSGLQFPNYSSELNVNALELDDSALYLCASSSKTGNTEAFFGQGTRLTVV.

This chain links TRBV19 with TRBJ1-1; TRBD1 is a possible D gene (6 bases). The germline V and J ends were trimmed by 6 bases and 4 bases, with 15 bases remaining between them. The CDR3 is 14 amino acids. Germline CDR1 reads LNHDA; CDR2 reads SQIVND (reference sequence). CDR3 nucleotides: TGTGCCAGTAGGGACCCGGGGGCGAGCACTGAAGCTTTCTTT. Its protein product is CASRDPGASTEAFF.

This clonotype was detected a few times. The V and J genes are TRBV30 and TRBJ2-2; 8 nucleotides align to TRBD2. The CDR3 length is 16 residues. J lost 5 bases, V lost 0 bases, and 8 bases had no gene match. CDR1 and CDR2 from the germline V gene are GTSNPN and SVGIG (reference sequence). DNA of the CDR3: TGTGCCTGGAGTGTGACGGGGGGGCCAGGAACCGGGGAGCTGTTTTTT. Translated: CAWSVTGGPGTGELFF.

This clonotype appeared a single time. The chain links TRBV2 to TRBJ1-2; no clear D gene. The CDR3 runs 14 residues. Trimming removed 3 bases at V and 5 bases at J, with 13 bases between. Germline CDR1 SNHLY, CDR2 FYNNEI. CDR3 sequence: CASSEATTGYGYTF. The CDR3 DNA follows: TGTGCCAGCAGTGAGGCTACCACGGGGTATGGCTACACCTTC. Full variable domain (remainder filled in from reference TRBV2 and TRBJ1-2): EPEVTQTPSHQVTQMGQEVILRCVPISNHLYFYWYRQILGQKVEFLVSFYNNEISEKSEIFDDQFSVERPDGSNFTLKIRSTKLEDSAMYFCASSEATTGYGYTFGSGTRLTVV.

This clonotype is medium-sized in the sample. This rearrangement joins TRBV19 to TRBJ1-5; 7 bases match TRBD1. CDR3 size: 15 residues. V lost 7 bases, J lost 4 bases, and 10 bases stayed unmatched. From germline, CDR1 is LNHDA and CDR2 SQIVND (reference sequence). The CDR3 sequence is CASNPPQGGNQPQHF. CDR3 in DNA: TGTGCCAGTAACCCTCCGCAGGGGGGTAATCAGCCCCAGCATTTT.

This clonotype ranks as medium-sized. V and J are TRBV7-2 and TRBJ1-1; possible D gene TRBD1, 6 bases. Trimming pared 2 bases from V and 4 bases from J, leaving 11 bases between. Per the germline V gene, CDR1 is SGHTA and CDR2 is FQGNSA. The CDR3 contains 14 residues. DNA of the CDR3: TGTGCCAGCAGCTTAAGGGGGGGAGGCACTGAAGCTTTCTTT. It specifies CASSLRGGGTEAFF.

This clonotype was found a few times. Here the CDR3 DNA reads TGTGCCAGCAGCTTAGGGACCGTTCGGAGCTACACCTTC. Translated, it gives CASSLGTVRSYTF. The chain has TRBV7-2 and TRBJ1-2; unclear D gene. V was pared by 1 base and J by 9 bases, with 12 bases between. The CDR3 contains 13 residues. Per germline, CDR1 SGHTA and CDR2 FQGNSA.

The sample holds a few counts of this clonotype. The J gene is TRBJ1-3, the V gene TRBV18, with 9 nucleotides matching TRBD1. The CDR3 contains 16 residues. V shed 3 bases, J shed 0 bases, and the junction held 3 bases outside the gene matches. CDR1 is KGHSH, CDR2 LQKENI, per germline. CDR3 protein: CASSPPDRGSGNTIYF. CDR3 DNA: TGTGCCAGCTCACCCCCGGACAGGGGCTCTGGAAACACCATATATTTT.

This clonotype was recorded a few times. Here the CDR3 DNA reads TGTGCCAGCAGCCTTAGACAGGGAACTGGAAACACCATATATTTT. This sequence encodes CASSLRQGTGNTIYF. The rearrangement uses TRBV7-2 and TRBJ1-3, with TRBD1 matching over 7 bases. The germline gives CDR1 SGHTA, CDR2 FQGNSA. The ends lost 5 bases at V and 2 bases at J; junction bases unmatched: 6. This CDR3 contains 15 residues. The full variable domain, with the rest looked up from reference TRBV7-2 and TRBJ1-3, is GAGVSQSPSNKVTEKGKDVELRCDPISGHTALYWYRQSLGQGLEFLIYFQGNSAPDKSGLPSDRFSAERTGGSVSTLTIQRTQQEDSAVYLCASSLRQGTGNTIYFGEGSWLTVV.

Ten or more counts support this clonotype. The chain combines TRBV19 with TRBJ1-1, with D unresolved. Trimming took 5 bases from V and 0 from J, leaving 10 bases between them. CDR1 is LNHDA, CDR2 SQIVND, per germline (reference sequence). This CDR3 is built from 14 residues. The CDR3 protein is CASSYRVLNTEAFF. DNA for the CDR3: TGTGCCAGTAGTTACCGAGTACTGAACACTGAAGCTTTCTTT.

This clonotype was seen at least ten times. The V call is TRBV5-4, the J call TRBJ1-1, with D possibly matching TRBD1 (5 bases). The CDR3 has 16 amino acids. V was cut by 3 bases and J by 6 bases, with 21 bases left in between. Germline V gives CDR1 SGHNT, CDR2 YYREEE (reference sequence). CDR3 DNA sequence: TGTGCCAGCAGCTCAGGCGGGGCAGGTATGGGGTCTGAAGCTTTCTTT. This codes for CASSSGGAGMGSEAFF.

This clonotype turned up a few times. V usage is TRBV9 and J usage is TRBJ1-1; D ambiguous. The V gene lost 3 bases and the J gene lost 3 bases, with 9 bases spanning the gap. The CDR3 spans 13 residues. Germline V gene data show CDR1 as SGDLS and CDR2 as YYNGEE. CDR3 in amino acids: CASSGRSDTEAFF. The CDR3 nucleotides read TGTGCCAGCAGCGGCAGAAGCGACACTGAAGCTTTCTTT.

This clonotype was counted only a few times. This chain uses TRBV20-1 with TRBJ2-7; tentatively, D is TRBD1 (6 bases). The germline V and J ends were trimmed by 1 base and 3 bases, with 19 bases remaining between them. Germline CDR1 DFQATT, CDR2 SNEGSKA (reference sequence). This CDR3 spans 16 amino acids. The CDR3 bases are TGCAGTGCTAGAGCGCCCAGGGGTAGCGTCTTCTACGAGCAGTACTTC. Its protein product is CSARAPRGSVFYEQYF.